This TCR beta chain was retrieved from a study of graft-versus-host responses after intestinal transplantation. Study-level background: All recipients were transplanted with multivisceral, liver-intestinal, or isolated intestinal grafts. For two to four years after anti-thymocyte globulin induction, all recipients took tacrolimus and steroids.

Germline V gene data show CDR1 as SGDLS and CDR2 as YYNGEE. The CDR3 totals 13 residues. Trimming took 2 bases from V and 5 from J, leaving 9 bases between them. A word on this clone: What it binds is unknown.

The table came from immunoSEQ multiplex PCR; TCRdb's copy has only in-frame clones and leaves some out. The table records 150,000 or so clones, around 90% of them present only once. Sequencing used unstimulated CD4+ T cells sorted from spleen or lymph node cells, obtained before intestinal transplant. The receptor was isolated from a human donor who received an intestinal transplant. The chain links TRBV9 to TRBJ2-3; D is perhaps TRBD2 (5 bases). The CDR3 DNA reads TGTGCCAGCAGCGTTGTGGGAGAAGATACGCAGTATTTT. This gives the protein CASSVVGEDTQYF.